The clone carrying this T cell receptor beta chain appeared a few times. The data were obtained in a study of identical twins. This CDR3 spans 15 amino acids. Germline CDR1 reads SGHRS; CDR2 reads YFSETQ. V lost 3 bases and J lost 5, with 15 bases in between. One entry per CDR3 protein, called by TCRdb with MiXCR from the 5' RACE reads. The repertoire holds roughly 200,000 distinct CDR3 sequences, with under 10% as singletons. This sample also appeared in a second study, on yellow fever vaccine responses in identical twins.

This chain connects TRBV5-1 to TRBJ2-1; D may be TRBD1 or TRBD2 (5 bases each). The sample comprised memory (CD45RO+) T cells sorted from blood. The TCR sequence derives from a woman aged 18-29 years in good health. CDR3 sequence: CASSSFSGPNNEQFF. The CDR3 nucleotides are TGCGCCAGCAGCTCATTCTCGGGGCCGAACAATGAGCAGTTCTTC.